This T cell receptor (beta chain) was obtained from a study of blood T cell repertoires in COVID-19. Study overall: Donors in the United States, Italy and Spain gave samples during acute or convalescent COVID-19. PBMCs, B-cell-depleted T cells, or T cells were the source of the cDNA or gDNA that made up the material.

Authors' processing steps: Estimated nucleated cell counts came from reference gene primer amplification. The table came from immunoSEQ multiplex PCR; TCRdb's copy has only in-frame clones and leaves some out. That table supplies the V and J calls and clone size; D and trimming were determined from the DNA. The sample contains some 73,000 clones, about 79% of which appear only once. CDR3 length equals 18 residues. The junction had 5 bases not matched to a gene; V was cut back by 3 bases and J by 0 bases. Looked up from germline, CDR1 is SGHVS and CDR2 is FQNEAQ. The sequence derives from a woman aged 55-69 years with acute or convalescent COVID-19. What was sequenced was peripheral blood. V gene TRBV7-8 combines with J gene TRBJ2-7; 16 positions match TRBD2. CDR3 sequence reads: CASSFGTSGGAGSYEQYF. The CDR3 DNA is TGTGCCAGCAGCTTTGGGACTAGCGGGGGGGCCGGCTCCTACGAGCAGTACTTC.